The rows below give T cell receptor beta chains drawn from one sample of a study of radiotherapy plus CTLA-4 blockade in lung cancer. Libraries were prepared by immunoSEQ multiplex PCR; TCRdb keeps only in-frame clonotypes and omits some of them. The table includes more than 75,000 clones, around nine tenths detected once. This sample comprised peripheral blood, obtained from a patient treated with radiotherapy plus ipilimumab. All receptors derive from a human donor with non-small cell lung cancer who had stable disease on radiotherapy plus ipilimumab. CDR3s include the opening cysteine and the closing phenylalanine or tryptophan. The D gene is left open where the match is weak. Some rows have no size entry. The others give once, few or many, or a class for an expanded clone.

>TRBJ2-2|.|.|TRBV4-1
TGCGCCAGCAGCCAAAGAGGGGACAACACCGGGGAGCTGTTTTTT
CASSQRGDNTGELFF
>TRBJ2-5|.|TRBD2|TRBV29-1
TGCAGCGCCAGCGGGAGGGGGGAGACCCAGTACTTC
CSASGRGETQYF
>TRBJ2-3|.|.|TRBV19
TGTGCCAGTAGTATATCACAGACCATCACAGATACGCAGTATTTT
CASSISQTITDTQYF
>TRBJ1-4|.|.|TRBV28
TGTGCCAGCAGTTTGGGCACAGGGTATGGAGAAAAACTGTTTTTT
CASSLGTGYGEKLFF
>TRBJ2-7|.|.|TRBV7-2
TGTGCCAGCAAAACTAGTCTGAGCACCTACGAGCAGTACTTC
CASKTSLSTYEQYF
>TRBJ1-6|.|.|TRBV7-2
TGTGCCAGCAGCTTAGTTCGGGAAAATAATTCACCCCTCTACTTT
CASSLVRENNSPLYF
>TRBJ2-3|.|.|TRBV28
TGTGCCAGCAGTTCAATGGGAGGTAGGGGAGCAGATACGCAGTATTTT
CASSSMGGRGADTQYF
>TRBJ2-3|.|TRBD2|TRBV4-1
TGCGCCAGCAGCCAAGATCAGGCTAGCGGGAGGTCCGGGAAGTATTTT
CASSQDQASGRSGKYF
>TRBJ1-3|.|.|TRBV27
TGTGCCAGCAGTTCAGCAGGGTTGGGAGGAAACACCATATATTTT
CASSSAGLGGNTIYF
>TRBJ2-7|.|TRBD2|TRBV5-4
TGTGCCAGCAGGTTACTAGCGGGAGGGCCTAACGAGCAGTACTTC
CASRLLAGGPNEQYF
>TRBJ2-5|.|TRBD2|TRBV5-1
TGCGCCAGCAGCTTGGGACTAGCGCTGGAAGAGACCCAGTACTTC
CASSLGLALEETQYF
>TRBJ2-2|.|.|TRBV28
TGTGCCAGCGGTAGTCATCTCGCCTCCACCGGGGAGCTGTTTTTT
CASGSHLASTGELFF
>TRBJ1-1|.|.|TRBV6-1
TGTGCCAGCAGAAACTACATGGGAGACACTGAAGCTTTCTTT
CASRNYMGDTEAFF
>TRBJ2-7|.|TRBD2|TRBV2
TGTGCCAGCAGTGAAGCGGGACTAGCGAACGCCTACGAGCAGTACTTC
CASSEAGLANAYEQYF
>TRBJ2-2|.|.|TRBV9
TGTGCCAGCAGCGCAGTTACCGGGGAGCTGTTTTTT
CASSAVTGELFF
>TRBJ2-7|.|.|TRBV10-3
TGTGCCATCAGTGAGCCGGGATCCCTTTCTCCCGAGCAGTACTTC
CAISEPGSLSPEQYF
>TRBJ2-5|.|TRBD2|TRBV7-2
TGTGCCAGCAGCTTACGATCGGCTAGCGGGGGCGAGACCCAGTACTTC
CASSLRSASGGETQYF
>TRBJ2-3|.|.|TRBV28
TGTGCCAGCGGGGGGATTACAGATACGCAGTATTTT
CASGGITDTQYF
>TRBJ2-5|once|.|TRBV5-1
TGCGCCAGCAGCGGCGGGGTTAGAGGACTCTCACAAGAGACCCAGTACTTC
CASSGGVRGLSQETQYF
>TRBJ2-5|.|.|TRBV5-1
TGCGCCAGCAGCTTGGGGCCGTTGGGAGAGACCCAGTACTTC
CASSLGPLGETQYF
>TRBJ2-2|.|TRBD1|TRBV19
TGTGCCAGTAGTATAGATCTACCGGGACAGGGGGGAACCGGGGAGCTGTTTTTT
CASSIDLPGQGGTGELFF
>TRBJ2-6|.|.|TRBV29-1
TGCAGCGTTGAAACTGGGTCCGGGGCCAACGTCCTGACTTTC
CSVETGSGANVLTF
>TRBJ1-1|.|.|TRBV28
TGTGCCAGCCCGCCCACCCGATCCACGAACACTGAAGCTTTCTTT
CASPPTRSTNTEAFF
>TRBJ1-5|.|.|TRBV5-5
TGTGCCAGCAGCTTGCGATGGGATCAGCCCCAGCATTTT
CASSLRWDQPQHF
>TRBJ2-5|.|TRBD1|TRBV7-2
TGTGCCAGCAGCTCGGACAGGGAGAAGACCCAGTACTTC
CASSSDREKTQYF
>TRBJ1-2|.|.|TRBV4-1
TGCGCCAGCAGCCAAGATATTGGCTTCGTGGCAGGGCGCCAGGGTGGCTACACCTTC
CASSQDIGFVAGRQGGYTF
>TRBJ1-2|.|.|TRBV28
TGTGCCAGCAGTTTGGGGATAGGGAACTATGGCTACACCTTC
CASSLGIGNYGYTF
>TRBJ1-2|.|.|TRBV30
TGTGCCTGGTGGGTCGGGGCCAGGGGTGGCTACACCTTC
CAWWVGARGGYTF
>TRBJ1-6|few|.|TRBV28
TGTGCCAGCACCGGGGCCCCTTCGCGTTCACCCCTCCACTTT
CASTGAPSRSPLHF
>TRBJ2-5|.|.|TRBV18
TGTGCCAGCTCACCACCAGAAGAGACCCAGTACTTC
CASSPPEETQYF